One and the same sample provided the 26 T cell receptor beta chains below, sequenced in a study of blood T cell repertoires in COVID-19 (dated by TCRdb to about 2020). To prepare the library, the immunoSEQ multiplex PCR assay was applied. Here the immuneACCESS table is served through TCRdb, limited to in-frame sequences with V and J called. Missing clones are a known gap in these copies; in checked studies unresolved V genes cover under half, and the rest lacks a known reason. Recorded for this sample are tens of thousands of clones; about three quarters of them occurred a single time. The ten largest clones take up 7.8% of the sample. Sequenced: peripheral blood. The receptors shown here come from a woman aged 70-85 years with active or convalescent COVID-19.

The V call is TRBV7-8, the J call TRBJ2-4; 12 bases map to TRBD2. Germline V gene lookup returns CDR1 SGHVS and CDR2 FQNEAQ. The CDR3 contains 20 residues. J gave up 0 bases and V 1 base, and 10 bases lay outside the gene matches. CDR3 coding DNA: TGTGCCAGCAGCTTAGTGGGGACTAGCGGGTCTCCCTTAGCCAAAAACATTCAGTACTTC. It codes for CASSLVGTSGSPLAKNIQYF.

The genes are TRBV30 and TRBJ2-1, with D possibly being TRBD2 (5 bases). The CDR3 sequence is 15 residues long. V gave up 0 bases and J gave up 0 bases, with 9 bases separating them. Germline CDR1 reads GTSNPN; CDR2 reads SVGIG (reference sequence). The CDR3 protein is CAWSVISGSYNEQFF. CDR3 DNA: TGTGCCTGGAGTGTAATCAGCGGCTCCTACAATGAGCAGTTCTTC.

The chain carries TRBV5-6 and TRBJ1-1; 12 bases map to TRBD1. CDR1 is SGHDT and CDR2 is YYEEEE in the germline V gene. This CDR3 spans 15 amino acids. The V gene end was trimmed by 5 bases and the J gene end by 5 bases; junction bases not matched to a gene: 7. The CDR3 region is CASRYRDRGQTEAFF. The CDR3 region has the DNA TGTGCCAGCAGATACCGGGACAGGGGGCAGACTGAAGCTTTCTTT.

V is TRBV10-2 and J is TRBJ1-1; D unresolved. CDR1 is WSHSY, CDR2 SAAADI, per germline. V gave up 5 bases and J gave up 5 bases, with 21 bases separating them. The CDR3 contains 16 residues. The chain's CDR3 is CASSSPIQFPGTEAFF. As DNA, the CDR3 is TGCGCCAGCAGTAGTCCGATACAGTTCCCTGGTACTGAAGCTTTCTTT.

The J gene is TRBJ1-5, the V gene TRBV5-1; D perhaps matches TRBD1 (6 bases). CDR3 length: 13 residues. The V end lost 7 bases, the J end lost 7 bases, and 15 bases lay between the germline ends. Looked up from germline, CDR1 is SGHRS and CDR2 is YFSETQ. CDR3 coding DNA: TGCGCCAGCCGGGGGGCAGGGGACCAGCCCCAGCATTTT. It codes for CASRGAGDQPQHF.

The chain carries TRBV5-6 and TRBJ2-1, with TRBD1 matching over 9 bases. The J segment lost 12 bases and the V segment lost 4 bases, leaving 8 bases of the junction unmatched. CDR1 is SGHDT, CDR2 YYEEEE, per germline. The length of the CDR3 is 13 residues. CDR3 nucleotide sequence: TGTGCCAGCAGCCGTGGAACAGGGGGCGGGCAGTTCTTC. It yields the protein CASSRGTGGGQFF.

CDR3 sequence reads: CATAGGGNSETQYF. CDR3 nucleotides: TGTGCCACGGCGGGCGGGGGAAATTCTGAGACCCAGTACTTC. This sequence joins TRBV15 and TRBJ2-5, with 7 bases fitting TRBD2. CDR1 and CDR2 (germline): LNHNV, YYDKDF (reference sequence). Losses at the gene ends were 9 bases for V and 5 bases for J; bases not matched to a gene: 12. There are 14 residues in the CDR3.

The chain is built from TRBV5-1 and TRBJ2-2; 9 nucleotides line up with TRBD1. V was clipped by 5 bases and J by 1 base; unmatched bases: 6. CDR1 and CDR2 from the germline V gene are SGHRS and YFSETQ. The CDR3 totals 16 residues. The CDR3 loop reads CASRGTGGVNTGELFF. DNA for the CDR3: TGCGCCAGCAGAGGTACAGGGGGCGTGAACACCGGGGAGCTGTTTTTT.

This sequence joins TRBV13 and TRBJ1-1; no clear D gene. Germline-derived CDR1 and CDR2 are PRHDT and FYEKMQ (reference sequence). The CDR3 totals 16 residues. Trimming stripped 11 bases from V and 4 bases from J, with 26 bases between. This CDR3 is CASHPGGRTARTEAFF. Here the CDR3 DNA reads TGTGCCTCCCACCCAGGAGGACGGACGGCCCGCACTGAAGCTTTCTTT.

In its sample, this clone ranks as medium-sized (0.01 to 0.1%). V and J are TRBV12-3 or TRBV12-4 and TRBJ1-1, with D perhaps matching TRBD1 (6 bases). Trimming removed 3 bases at V and 8 bases at J, with 13 bases between. The CDR3 length is 13 residues. The CDR3 nucleotides are TGTGCCAGCAGTTTGGGGACCACAGGGGAAGCTTTCTTT. Translating gives CASSLGTTGEAFF.

This chain joins TRBV6-6 and TRBJ1-2, with unresolved D. V was shortened by 5 bases and J by 1 base, with 11 bases between the two germline ends. Germline CDR1 and CDR2: MNHNY and SVGAGI (reference sequence). CDR3 length: 14 residues. The CDR3 DNA reads TGTGCCAGCAGTGGCCCCGAGGGTAACTATGGCTACACCTTC. It codes for CASSGPEGNYGYTF.

This clone was recorded once. This chain connects TRBV10-3 to TRBJ1-2; 12 bases map to TRBD1. Per the germline V gene, CDR1 is ENHRY and CDR2 is SYGVKD. The V gene end was trimmed by 4 bases and the J gene end by 4 bases; junction bases not matched to a gene: 7. The CDR3 has 16 amino acids. CDR3 DNA: TGTGCCATCAGTGCCGGGACAGGGGGCGAAGGCTATGGCTACACCTTC. Amino acids: CAISAGTGGEGYGYTF.

The chain joins TRBV6-6 to TRBJ2-7, with 7 positions matching TRBD2. J gave up 5 bases and V 5 bases, and 12 bases lay outside the gene matches. Germline CDR1 reads MNHNY; CDR2 reads SVGAGI (reference sequence). The CDR3 is 15 residues long. The CDR3 here is CASSQSVGGVNEQYF. In DNA form, the CDR3 reads TGTGCCAGCAGTCAATCCGTGGGGGGGGTCAACGAGCAGTACTTC.

The gene calls are TRBV6-5 and TRBJ2-1, with 9 bases that match TRBD1. The length of the CDR3 is 15 residues. Germline V lookup: CDR1 MNHEY, CDR2 SVGAGI. J lost 7 bases, V lost 6 bases, and 10 bases had no gene match. The CDR3, as DNA: TGTGCCAGCAGAATTTCCGGGACAGGGTTAAATGAGCAGTTCTTC. It translates to CASRISGTGLNEQFF.

The rearrangement joins TRBV19 to TRBJ2-2, with 10 bases that match TRBD1. Germline trimming cut 5 bases from V and 4 bases from J; bases unmatched to any gene: 7. The CDR3 is 16 residues long. Germline V gene data show CDR1 as LNHDA and CDR2 as SQIVND (reference sequence). The chain's CDR3 is CASSSRTGGITGELFF. For the CDR3, the DNA is TGTGCCAGTAGTTCCCGGACAGGGGGAATCACCGGGGAGCTGTTTTTT.

The chain recombines TRBV7-2 with TRBJ2-7; 9 nucleotides match TRBD2. The ends lost 5 bases at V and 0 bases at J; junction bases unmatched: 2. The CDR3 sequence is 14 residues long. The germline V gene has CDR1 SGHTA and CDR2 FQGNSA. The CDR3 loop reads CASSLSGSSYEQYF. CDR3 in DNA: TGTGCCAGCAGCCTTAGCGGGAGCTCCTACGAGCAGTACTTC.

The chain combines TRBV19 with TRBJ1-5; no reliable D call. CDR1 and CDR2 from the germline V gene are LNHDA and SQIVND (reference sequence). CDR3 length: 14 amino acids. V shed 3 bases and J shed 3 bases, with 9 bases lying between them. This CDR3 reads CASSIIGFNQPQHF. CDR3 sequence (DNA): TGTGCCAGTAGTATTATCGGGTTCAATCAGCCCCAGCATTTT.

V is TRBV5-6 and J is TRBJ2-7; 13 bases agree with TRBD2. Germline V gene sequence: CDR1 SGHDT, CDR2 YYEEEE. The CDR3 length is 15 residues. With V trimmed by 5 bases and J by 1 base, 3 bases remained unmatched. CDR3 in amino acids: CASRSGLAGSYEQYF. The CDR3 DNA follows: TGTGCCAGCAGATCGGGACTAGCGGGATCCTACGAGCAGTACTTC. The complete variable domain, with remaining parts taken from reference TRBV5-6 and TRBJ2-7, reads DAGVTQSPTHLIKTRGQQVTLRCSPKSGHDTVSWYQQALGQGPQFIFQYYEEEERQRGNFPDRFSGHQFPNYSSELNVNALLLGDSALYLCASRSGLAGSYEQYFGPGTRLTVT.

This clone was seen more than once but under ten times. The genes are TRBV5-5 and TRBJ1-1, with D maybe TRBD1 (6 bases). Germline V gene sequence: CDR1 SGHKS, CDR2 YYEKEE (reference sequence). V lost 4 bases, J lost 6 bases, and 16 bases lay in between. The CDR3 contains 14 residues. CDR3 in amino acids: CASSADHRVAEAFF. In nucleotides, the CDR3 is TGTGCCAGCAGCGCCGATCACAGGGTCGCTGAAGCTTTCTTT. The full variable domain, completed using reference TRBV5-5 and TRBJ1-1, is DAGVTQSPTHLIKTRGQQVTLRCSPISGHKSVSWYQQVLGQGPQFIFQYYEKEERGRGNFPDRFSARQFPNYSSELNVNALLLGDSALYLCASSADHRVAEAFFGQGTRLTVV.

This clone was recorded a few times. V is TRBV15 and J is TRBJ1-3; D not resolved. The V end lost 1 base, the J end lost 4 bases, and 11 bases lay between the germline ends. CDR1 is LNHNV, CDR2 YYDKDF, per germline (reference sequence). The CDR3 sequence is 15 residues long. Written as DNA, the CDR3 is TGTGCCACCAGCAGAGCCGGCCCAGGAGGAAACACCATATATTTT. Its translation: CATSRAGPGGNTIYF.

Only a few counts were recorded for this clone. V gene TRBV7-2 combines with J gene TRBJ2-3, with D possibly being TRBD2 (5 bases). Germline V gene data show CDR1 as SGHTA and CDR2 as FQGNSA. The CDR3 has 15 amino acids. With 0 bases removed from V and 4 bases from J, the gap between germline ends came to 11 bases. The DNA of the CDR3 is TGTGCCAGCAGCTTAGCGGCGGGCCGGGCAGATACGCAGTATTTT. Encoded protein: CASSLAAGRADTQYF. Together with reference TRBV7-2 and TRBJ2-3, the CDR3 gives the full variable domain: GAGVSQSPSNKVTEKGKDVELRCDPISGHTALYWYRQSLGQGLEFLIYFQGNSAPDKSGLPSDRFSAERTGGSVSTLTIQRTQQEDSAVYLCASSLAAGRADTQYFGPGTRLTVL.

This clone has only a few counts. The gene calls are TRBV19 and TRBJ2-3; possibly TRBD1 for D (5 bases). Germline CDR1 is LNHDA and CDR2 is SQIVND (reference sequence). This CDR3 is built from 12 residues. Trimming took 6 bases from V and 6 from J, leaving 10 bases between them. CDR3 in DNA: TGTGCCAGTAGAAGGGGATATGATACGCAGTATTTT. Residues: CASRRGYDTQYF. Filled out from reference TRBV19 and TRBJ2-3, the complete variable domain reads DGGITQSPKYLFRKEGQNVTLSCEQNLNHDAMYWYRQDPGQGLRLIYYSQIVNDFQKGDIAEGYSVSREKKESFPLTVTSAQKNPTAFYLCASRRGYDTQYFGPGTRLTVL.

CDR3 loop: CASTWGDKETQYF. CDR3 DNA: TGTGCCAGCACATGGGGGGATAAAGAGACCCAGTACTTC. This sequence joins TRBV5-8 and TRBJ2-5, with D possibly matching TRBD2 (6 bases). The CDR3 runs 13 residues. The germline V gene has CDR1 SGHTS and CDR2 YDEGEE. The V and J ends lost 6 bases and 3 bases respectively, with 12 bases between them.

This clone has just one count. The chain employs TRBV7-6 and TRBJ2-5; 11 nucleotides align to TRBD2. The germline V gene has CDR1 SGHVS and CDR2 FNYEAQ. This CDR3 comprises 15 residues. V gave up 5 bases and J gave up 6 bases; unmatched junction bases: 8. The DNA for the CDR3 is TGTGCCAGCAGCCTCATTTCTAGCGGGGGGAAGACCCAGTACTTC. This codes for CASSLISSGGKTQYF.

The chain couples TRBV27 to TRBJ2-7, with D maybe TRBD2 (6 bases). CDR3 size: 14 residues. Germline-derived CDR1 and CDR2 are MNHEY and SMNVEV (reference sequence). V lost 5 bases to trimming and J lost 7 bases, with 18 bases between them. As DNA, the CDR3 is TGTGCCAGCAGTACGGACTATGCAGGTTGGGAGCAGTACTTC. Translated: CASSTDYAGWEQYF.

This sequence joins TRBV7-2 and TRBJ1-1, with TRBD1 matching over 9 bases. Germline V gives CDR1 SGHTA, CDR2 FQGNSA. There are 14 residues in the CDR3. The ends lost 5 bases at V and 6 bases at J; junction bases unmatched: 7. Written as DNA, the CDR3 is TGTGCCAGCAGCCTCCGGGACAGGGTTTCTGAAGCTTTCTTT. It codes for CASSLRDRVSEAFF.